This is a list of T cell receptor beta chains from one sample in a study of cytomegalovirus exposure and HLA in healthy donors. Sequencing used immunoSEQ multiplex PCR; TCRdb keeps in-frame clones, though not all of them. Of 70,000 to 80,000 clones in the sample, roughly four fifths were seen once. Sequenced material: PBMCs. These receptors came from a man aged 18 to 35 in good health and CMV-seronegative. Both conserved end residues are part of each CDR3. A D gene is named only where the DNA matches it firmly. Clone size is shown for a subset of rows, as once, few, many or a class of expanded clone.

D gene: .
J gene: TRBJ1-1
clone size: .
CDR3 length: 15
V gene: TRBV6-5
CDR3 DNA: TGTGCCAGCAGGGATGACAGGTCGATGAACACTGAAGCTTTCTTT
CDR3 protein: CASRDDRSMNTEAFF

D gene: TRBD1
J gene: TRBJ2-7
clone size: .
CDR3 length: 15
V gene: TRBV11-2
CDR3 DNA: TGTGCCAGCAGCTCCCCGGGACAGGGTATGTACGAGCAGTACTTC
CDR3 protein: CASSSPGQGMYEQYF

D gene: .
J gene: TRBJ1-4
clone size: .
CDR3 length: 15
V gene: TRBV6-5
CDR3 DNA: TGTGCCAGCAGTACCCTACAGGTCCGTCAAGAAAAACTGTTTTTT
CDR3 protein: CASSTLQVRQEKLFF

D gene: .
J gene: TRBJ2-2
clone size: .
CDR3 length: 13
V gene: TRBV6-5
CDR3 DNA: TGTGCCAGCAGTCCGCTGGCCACCGGGGAGCTGTTTTTT
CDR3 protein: CASSPLATGELFF

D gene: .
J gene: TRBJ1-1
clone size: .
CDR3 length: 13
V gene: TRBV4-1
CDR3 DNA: TGCGCCAGCAGCCCACAGGGGAACACTGAAGCTTTCTTT
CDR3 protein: CASSPQGNTEAFF

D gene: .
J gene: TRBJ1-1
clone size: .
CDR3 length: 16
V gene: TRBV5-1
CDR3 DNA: TGCGCCAGCAGCTTGGGCCAGGGGCTATCGAACACTGAAGCTTTCTTT
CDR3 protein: CASSLGQGLSNTEAFF

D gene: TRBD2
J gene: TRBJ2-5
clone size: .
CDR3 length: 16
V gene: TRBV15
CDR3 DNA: TGTGCCACCAGCAGAGGGGAAGCGGGGCTCCAAGAGACCCAGTACTTC
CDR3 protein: CATSRGEAGLQETQYF

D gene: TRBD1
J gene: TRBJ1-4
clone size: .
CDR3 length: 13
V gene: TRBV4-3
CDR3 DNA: TGCGCCAGCAGCCGGGACAGGGGGGAAAAACTGTTTTTT
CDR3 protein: CASSRDRGEKLFF

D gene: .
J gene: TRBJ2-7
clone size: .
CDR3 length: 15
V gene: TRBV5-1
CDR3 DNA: TGCGCCAGCAGCTGGAGGGCCGATCCTTCCTACGAGCAGTACTTC
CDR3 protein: CASSWRADPSYEQYF

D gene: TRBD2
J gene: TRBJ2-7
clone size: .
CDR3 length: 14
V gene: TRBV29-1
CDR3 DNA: TGCAGCGTTGTTTGGCTAGCGGCCACCTACGAGCAGTACTTC
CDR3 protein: CSVVWLAATYEQYF

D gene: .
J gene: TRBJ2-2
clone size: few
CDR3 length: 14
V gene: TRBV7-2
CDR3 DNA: TGTGCCAGCAGCCGGGACACAATCCCCGGGGAGCTGTTTTTT
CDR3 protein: CASSRDTIPGELFF

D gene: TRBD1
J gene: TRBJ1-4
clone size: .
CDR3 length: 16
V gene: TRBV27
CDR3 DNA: TGTGCCAGCAGCCCGGACAGGGGATGGGCTAATGAAAAACTGTTTTTT
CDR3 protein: CASSPDRGWANEKLFF

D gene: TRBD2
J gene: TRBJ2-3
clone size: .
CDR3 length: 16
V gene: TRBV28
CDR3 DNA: TGTGCCAGCAGTTCTCGACTAGCGGGGAGCACAGATACGCAGTATTTT
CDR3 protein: CASSSRLAGSTDTQYF

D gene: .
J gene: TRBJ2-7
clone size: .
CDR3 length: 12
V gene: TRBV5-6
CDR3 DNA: TGTGCCAGCAGCTCATCAACCTACGAGCAGTACTTC
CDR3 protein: CASSSSTYEQYF

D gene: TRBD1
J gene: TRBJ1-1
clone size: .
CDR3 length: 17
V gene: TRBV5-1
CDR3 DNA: TGCGCCAGCAGCTTGGTGACAGGGGGAGCGAAGTGGACTGAAGCTTTCTTT
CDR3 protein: CASSLVTGGAKWTEAFF

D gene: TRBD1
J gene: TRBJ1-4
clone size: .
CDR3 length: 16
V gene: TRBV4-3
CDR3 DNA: TGCGCCAGCAGCCAAGATTGGGGGACAGCTTTTGAAAAACTGTTTTTT
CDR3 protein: CASSQDWGTAFEKLFF

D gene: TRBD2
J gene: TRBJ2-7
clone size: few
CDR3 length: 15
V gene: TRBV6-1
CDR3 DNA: TGTGCCAGCAGTGAAGGCGGGGGACCCTCCTACGAGCAGTACTTC
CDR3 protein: CASSEGGGPSYEQYF

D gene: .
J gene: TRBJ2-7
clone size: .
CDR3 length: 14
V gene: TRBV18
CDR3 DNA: TGTGCCAGCTCACCATTAGTTGAGGGAAGCGAGCAGTACTTC
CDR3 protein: CASSPLVEGSEQYF

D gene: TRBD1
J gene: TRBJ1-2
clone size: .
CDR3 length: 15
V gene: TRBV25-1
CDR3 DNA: TGTGCCAGCAGTGAACGAGGGGGCGCGGGCTATGGCTACACCTTC
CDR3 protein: CASSERGGAGYGYTF

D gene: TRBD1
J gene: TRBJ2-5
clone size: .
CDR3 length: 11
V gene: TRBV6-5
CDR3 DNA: TGTGCCAGCAGTTACGGACAGGCCCAGTACTTC
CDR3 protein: CASSYGQAQYF

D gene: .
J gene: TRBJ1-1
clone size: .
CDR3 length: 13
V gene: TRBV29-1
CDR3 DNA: TGCAGCGTCGCCAGGGGTGGGAAGACTGAAGCTTTCTTT
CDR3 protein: CSVARGGKTEAFF

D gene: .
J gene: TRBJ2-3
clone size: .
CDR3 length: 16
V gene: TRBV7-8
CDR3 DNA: TGTGCCAGCAGCTTAGCGGGGCAGGAGCTCACAGATACGCAGTATTTT
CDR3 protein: CASSLAGQELTDTQYF

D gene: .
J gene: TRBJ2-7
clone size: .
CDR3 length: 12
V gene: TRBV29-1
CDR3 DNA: TGCAGCGTTGGTCGGACTAACTACGAGCAGTACTTC
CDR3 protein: CSVGRTNYEQYF

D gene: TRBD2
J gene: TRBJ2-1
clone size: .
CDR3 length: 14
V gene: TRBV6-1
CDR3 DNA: TGTGCCAGCAGAGCCTTGGCGGGGGGCGGTGAGCAGTTCTTC
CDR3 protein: CASRALAGGGEQFF

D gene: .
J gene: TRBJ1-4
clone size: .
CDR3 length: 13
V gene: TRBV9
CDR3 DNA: TGTGCCAGCAGCGTCGGGTATAATGAAAAACTGTTTTTT
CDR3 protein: CASSVGYNEKLFF

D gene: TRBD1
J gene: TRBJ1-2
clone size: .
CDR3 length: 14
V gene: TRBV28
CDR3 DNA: TGTGCCAGCAGTTTATACACAGGGGGCCGGGGCTACACCTTC
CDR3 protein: CASSLYTGGRGYTF

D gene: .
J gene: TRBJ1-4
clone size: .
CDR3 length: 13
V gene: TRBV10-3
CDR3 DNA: TGTGCCATCAAGGCAGTAGGAGATGAAAAACTGTTTTTT
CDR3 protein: CAIKAVGDEKLFF

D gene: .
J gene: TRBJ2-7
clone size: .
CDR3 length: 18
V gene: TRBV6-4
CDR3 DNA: TGTGCCAGCAATGTTTGGTCGATAGCGGGACAGAGGCCCTACGAGCAGTACTTC
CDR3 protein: CASNVWSIAGQRPYEQYF

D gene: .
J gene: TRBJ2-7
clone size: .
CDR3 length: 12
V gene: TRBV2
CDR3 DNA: TGTGCCAGCAGTGTAGAGTACTACGAGCAGTACTTC
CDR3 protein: CASSVEYYEQYF

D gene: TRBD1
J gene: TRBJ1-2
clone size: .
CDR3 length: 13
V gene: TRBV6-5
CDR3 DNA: TGTGCCAGCAGGGCAGGGGGCGGCTATGGCTACACCTTC
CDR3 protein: CASRAGGGYGYTF

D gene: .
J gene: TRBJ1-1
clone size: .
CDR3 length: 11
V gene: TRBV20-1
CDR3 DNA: TGCAGTGCTAGCCTATACACTGAAGCTTTCTTT
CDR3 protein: CSASLYTEAFF

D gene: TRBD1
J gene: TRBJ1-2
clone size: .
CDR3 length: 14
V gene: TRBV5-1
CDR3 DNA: TGCGCCAGCAGCTTGGACAGGGGGCGCGGTGGCTACACCTTC
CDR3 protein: CASSLDRGRGGYTF

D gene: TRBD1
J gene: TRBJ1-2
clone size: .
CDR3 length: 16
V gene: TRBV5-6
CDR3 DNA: TGTGCCAGCAGCTTGGGGACAGGGTTACGGAACTATGGCTACACCTTC
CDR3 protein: CASSLGTGLRNYGYTF

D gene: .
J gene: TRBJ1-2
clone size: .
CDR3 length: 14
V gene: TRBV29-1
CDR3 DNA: TGCAGCGTTGGTCCGGCGGAAGTCAACTATGGCTACACCTTC
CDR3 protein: CSVGPAEVNYGYTF

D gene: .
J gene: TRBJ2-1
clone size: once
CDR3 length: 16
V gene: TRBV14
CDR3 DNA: TGTGCCAGCAGCCAAGAGGTCCTAGTTTCCTACAATGAGCAGTTCTTC
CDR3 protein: CASSQEVLVSYNEQFF

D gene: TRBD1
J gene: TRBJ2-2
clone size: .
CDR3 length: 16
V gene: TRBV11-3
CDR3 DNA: TGTGCCAGCAGCTTAGGACAGGGGTCAAACACCGGGGAGCTGTTTTTT
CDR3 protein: CASSLGQGSNTGELFF

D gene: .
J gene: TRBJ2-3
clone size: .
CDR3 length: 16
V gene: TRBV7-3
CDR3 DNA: TGTGCCAGCAGCTCGAACAGGGCCCCCGGCACAGATACGCAGTATTTT
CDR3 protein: CASSSNRAPGTDTQYF

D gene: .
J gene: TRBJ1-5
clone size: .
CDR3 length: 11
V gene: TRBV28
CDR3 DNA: TGTGCCAGCAGAGACAGTCAGCCCCAGCATTTT
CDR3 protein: CASRDSQPQHF

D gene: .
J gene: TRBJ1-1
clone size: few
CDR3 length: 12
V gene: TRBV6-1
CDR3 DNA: TGTGCCAGCAGAGCCACGAACACTGAAGCTTTCTTT
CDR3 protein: CASRATNTEAFF

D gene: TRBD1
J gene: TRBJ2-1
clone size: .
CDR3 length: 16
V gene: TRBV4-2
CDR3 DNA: TGTGCCAGCAGCCAGCAACAGGGGGAGGCCTATAATGAGCAGTTCTTC
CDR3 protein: CASSQQQGEAYNEQFF